The source of this T cell receptor (beta chain) is a study of cytotoxic CD8 clonotypes in ibrutinib-treated CLL. For the study at large: When averaged across all of the samples, the counts came to some 250,000 productive templates and 85,000 to 95,000 productive rearrangements.

V lost 4 bases and J lost 2, with 9 bases in between. Per germline, CDR1 SGHTA and CDR2 FQGNSA. CDR3 length: 14 amino acids. Library input was approximately 2.1 micrograms of DNA from cryopreserved PBMCs. TCRdb keeps only in-frame clones here, not all; method: immunoSEQ multiplex PCR. The sample holds over 250,000 clones, around 76% seen once. This TCR derives from a human donor with chronic lymphocytic leukemia. J is TRBJ1-3 and V is TRBV7-2, with D perhaps TRBD1 (6 bases). The sequencing here drew on PBMCs, taken at disease progression, from a patient treated with ibrutinib. CDR3 sequence: CASSSHRAGNTIYF. In DNA form, the CDR3 reads TGTGCCAGCAGCTCCCACAGGGCTGGAAACACCATATATTTT.